The T cell receptor (beta chain) under discussion was sequenced for a study of shared clonotypes between healthy human individuals. Produced via immunoSEQ multiplex PCR; TCRdb's table is partial and in-frame only. The data contain millions of clones, approximately 94% of them seen just once; the ten biggest clones take up roughly 0.13%. Each of the donors was a healthy adult who was HIV-negative and had not had a recent acute infection or vaccination. Germline CDR1 SEHNR, CDR2 FQNEAQ (reference sequence). The CDR3 length is 11 residues. Losses at the gene ends were 4 bases for V and 11 bases for J; bases not matched to a gene: 2.

Input material: naive CD4+ T cells sorted from blood. The sample's subset: CD45RA+ positively selected. The chain recombines TRBV7-9 with TRBJ2-5; 9 positions agree with TRBD2. This TCR was recovered from a man in his late teens or twenties in good health. The CDR3 bases are TGTGCCAGCAGCTCCCTAGCGGGGCAGTACTTC. It is translated as CASSSLAGQYF.